The present entry profiles one T cell receptor (beta chain) with its context. Antigen unknown. The sample originates from a study of blood T cells in healthy people across ages. Germline V gene sequence: CDR1 SGHTA, CDR2 FQGNSA. This CDR3 has 14 residues. V shed 2 bases and J shed 8 bases, with 13 bases lying between them. Study results and limitations: More naive CD4+ cells and higher diversity were found in long-lived than in aged donors. Older age coincided with a roughly linear decline in TCR beta diversity per million T cells. Unsorted PBMCs ruled out conclusive naive versus antigen-experienced comparison.

It was with a sample-barcoded 5' primer and a J-beta primer mix that a second PCR of about 6 to 12 cycles was run. Each CDR3 protein gets one entry after TCRdb re-called the 5' RACE reads with MiXCR. This sample has over 1,500,000 distinct CDR3 sequences, with roughly 43% found just once. Every donor contributed around 10 milliliters of peripheral blood by blood draw. The sequencing sample was made of blood. This rearrangement joins TRBV7-2 to TRBJ2-1, with D perhaps TRBD1 or TRBD2 (5 bases each). The clonotype comes from a human donor in good health. CDR3 sequence (DNA): TGTGCCAGCAGCTTACGGACTTTGGGGGATGAGCAGTTCTTC. Residues: CASSLRTLGDEQFF. The whole variable domain, remainder taken from reference TRBV7-2 and TRBJ2-1, is GAGVSQSPSNKVTEKGKDVELRCDPISGHTALYWYRQSLGQGLEFLIYFQGNSAPDKSGLPSDRFSAERTGGSVSTLTIQRTQQEDSAVYLCASSLRTLGDEQFFGPGTRLTVL.